This T cell receptor (beta chain) was sequenced during a study of T cell repertoires in cytomegalovirus infection. On the study more broadly: Recently identified HLA-C-restricted CMV epitopes were used, and well-studied HLA-B-restricted CMV epitopes were used as well. Based on public TCR beta signatures, there were indications of CMV infection and of a matching HLA type. Overall study findings and caveats: Summed frequency of shared TCR beta families picked out CMV carriers who also had the relevant HLA. Clonotype analysis showed dominance of the ex vivo response by HLA-C-restricted CMV-specific TCR beta clonotypes.

Using its own MiXCR run on the reads, TCRdb lists one record per CDR3 protein. The sample has 900,000 to 950,000 distinct CDR3 sequences, about a third seen once. Regarding this clonotype: Its antigen is not known. The junction does not match germline at one end; this may be a read error.

The length of the CDR3 is 15 residues. The germline CDR1 and CDR2 sequences are SGHTA and FQGNSA. The rearrangement joins TRBV7-2 to TRBJ1-4; 8 positions match TRBD1. The sequences come from cultured CD8+ T cells from PBMCs, collected from culture after CMV antigen stimulation. This clonotype was sampled from a human donor in good health (CMV status not recorded). Some clones in this sample may be carry-over from other donors' samples. The CDR3 region is CVSSLRQGKYEKLFF. As DNA, the CDR3 is TGTGTCAGCAGCCTTAGACAGGGGAAATATGAAAAACTGTTTTTT.